This TCR beta chain was recorded in a study of blood T cell repertoires in COVID-19. Study-wide context: Specimens from acute and convalescent COVID-19 originated in the United States, Italy and Spain. Sample material is recorded as cDNA or gDNA derived from T cells, B-cell-depleted T cells, or PBMCs.

After removal of 5 bases from V and 8 bases from J, the junction contained 7 bases not matched to a gene. The germline CDR1 and CDR2 sequences are MNHEY and SVGAGI. The CDR3 length is 13 residues. Authors' methods: From reference gene primer amplification, estimates of nucleated cell counts were derived. The table came from immunoSEQ multiplex PCR; TCRdb's copy has only in-frame clones and leaves some out. That table is the source of V, J and clone size, and D and trimming were worked out from the DNA. Here the sample spans tens of thousands of clones, roughly 90% being singletons. The sequence came from a woman older than 75 in a cohort sampled during active or convalescent COVID-19. The chain links TRBV6-5 to TRBJ1-2; 8 nucleotides agree with TRBD1. The sample consisted of peripheral blood. As DNA, the CDR3 is TGTGCCAGCAGTATTCAGGGGGCCGGGGGCTACACCTTC. Translation gives CASSIQGAGGYTF.